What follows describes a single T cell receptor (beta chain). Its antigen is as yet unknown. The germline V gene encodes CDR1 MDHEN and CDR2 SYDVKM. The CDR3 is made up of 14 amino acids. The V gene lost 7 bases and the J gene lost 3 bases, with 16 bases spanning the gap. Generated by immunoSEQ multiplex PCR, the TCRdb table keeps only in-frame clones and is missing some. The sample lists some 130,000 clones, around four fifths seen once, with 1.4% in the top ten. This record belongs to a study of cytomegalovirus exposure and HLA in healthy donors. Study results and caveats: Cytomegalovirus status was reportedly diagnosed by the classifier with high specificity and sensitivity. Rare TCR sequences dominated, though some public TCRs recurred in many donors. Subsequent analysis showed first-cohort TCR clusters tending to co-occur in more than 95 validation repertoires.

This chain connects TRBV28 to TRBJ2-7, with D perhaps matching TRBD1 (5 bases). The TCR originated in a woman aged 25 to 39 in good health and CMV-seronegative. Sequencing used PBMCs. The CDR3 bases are TGTGCCAGCAATCGGGCAGGGCAGTACTACGAGCAGTACTTC. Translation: CASNRAGQYYEQYF.